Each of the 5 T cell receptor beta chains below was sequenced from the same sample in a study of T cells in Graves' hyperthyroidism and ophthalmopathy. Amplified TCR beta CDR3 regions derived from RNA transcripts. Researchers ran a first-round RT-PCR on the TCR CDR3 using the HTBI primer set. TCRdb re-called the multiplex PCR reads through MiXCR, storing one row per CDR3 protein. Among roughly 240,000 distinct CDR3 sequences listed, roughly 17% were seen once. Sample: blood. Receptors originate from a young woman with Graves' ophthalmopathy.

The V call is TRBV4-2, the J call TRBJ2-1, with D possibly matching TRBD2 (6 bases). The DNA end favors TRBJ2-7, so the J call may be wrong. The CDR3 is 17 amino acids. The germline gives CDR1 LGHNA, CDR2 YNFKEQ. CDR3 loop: CASSHRDSKGPYNEQYF. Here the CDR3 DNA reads TGTGCCAGCAGCCACCGGGACTCCAAGGGCCCCTACAATGAGCAGTACTTC.

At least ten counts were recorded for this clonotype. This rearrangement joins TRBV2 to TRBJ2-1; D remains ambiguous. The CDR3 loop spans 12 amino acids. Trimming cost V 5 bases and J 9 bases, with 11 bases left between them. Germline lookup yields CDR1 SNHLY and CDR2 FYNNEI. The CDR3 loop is CASSLSSSEQFF. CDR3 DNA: TGTGCCAGCAGTCTTAGCAGTAGTGAGCAGTTCTTC.

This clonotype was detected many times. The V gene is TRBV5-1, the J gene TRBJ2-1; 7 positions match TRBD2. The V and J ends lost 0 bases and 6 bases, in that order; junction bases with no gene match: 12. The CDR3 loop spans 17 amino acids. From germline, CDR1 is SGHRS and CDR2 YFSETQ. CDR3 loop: CASSLGVGREKLNEQFF. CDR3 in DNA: TGCGCCAGCAGCTTGGGTGTAGGGCGGGAGAAACTCAATGAGCAGTTCTTC.

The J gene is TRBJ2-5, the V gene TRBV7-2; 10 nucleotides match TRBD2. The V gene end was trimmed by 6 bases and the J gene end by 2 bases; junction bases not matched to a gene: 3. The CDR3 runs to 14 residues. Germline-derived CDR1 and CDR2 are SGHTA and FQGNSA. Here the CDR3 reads CASRSSGGQETQYF. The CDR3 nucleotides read TGTGCCAGCAGGTCTAGCGGGGGACAAGAGACCCAGTACTTC.

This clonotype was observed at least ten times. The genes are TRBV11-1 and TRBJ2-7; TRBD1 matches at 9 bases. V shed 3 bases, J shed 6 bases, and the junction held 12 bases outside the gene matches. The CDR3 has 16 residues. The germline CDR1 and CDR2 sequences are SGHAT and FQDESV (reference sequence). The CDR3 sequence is CASSFRGDRAAGEQYF. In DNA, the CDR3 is TGTGCCAGCAGCTTTAGGGGGGACAGGGCCGCGGGCGAGCAGTACTTC.